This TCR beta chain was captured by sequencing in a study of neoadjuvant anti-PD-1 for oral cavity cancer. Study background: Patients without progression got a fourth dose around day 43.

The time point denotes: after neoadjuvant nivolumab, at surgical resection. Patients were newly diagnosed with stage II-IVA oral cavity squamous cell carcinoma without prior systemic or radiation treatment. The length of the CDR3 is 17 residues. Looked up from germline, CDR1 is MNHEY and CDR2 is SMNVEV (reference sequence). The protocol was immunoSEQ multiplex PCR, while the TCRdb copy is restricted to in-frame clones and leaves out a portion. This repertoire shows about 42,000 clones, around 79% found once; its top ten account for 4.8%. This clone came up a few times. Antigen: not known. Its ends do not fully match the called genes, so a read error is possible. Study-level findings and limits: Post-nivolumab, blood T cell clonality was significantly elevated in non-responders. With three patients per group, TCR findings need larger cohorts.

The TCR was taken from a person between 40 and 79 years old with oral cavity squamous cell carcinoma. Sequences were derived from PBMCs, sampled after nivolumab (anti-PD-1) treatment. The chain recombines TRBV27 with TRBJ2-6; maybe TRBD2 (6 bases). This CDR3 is CASSISGLPSGANVLTF. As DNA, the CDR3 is TGTGCCAGCAGTATATCGGGACTTCCCTCTGGGGCCAACGTCCTGACTTTC.